This is a list of T cell receptor beta chains from one sample in a study of technical replicates of blood from several donors. Generated by immunoSEQ multiplex PCR, the TCRdb table keeps only in-frame clones and is missing some. The table lists about 100,000 clones, roughly 96% of them singletons. Sequencing used T cells isolated from PBMCs. These receptors all stem from a human donor in good health. CDR3s include the opening cysteine and the closing phenylalanine or tryptophan. D genes are given only for firm matches. Expanded clones get a size class; other rows say once, few or many, or leave the size out.

j_gene,d_gene,abundance,v_gene,CDR3aa,CDR3nt
TRBJ2-5,TRBD2,-,TRBV5-1,CASSPLAGVGETQYF,TGCGCCAGCAGCCCCTTAGCGGGAGTGGGGGAGACCCAGTACTTC
TRBJ2-3,TRBD1,-,TRBV12-5,CASGSARDRGTSSGNTDTQYF,TGTGCTAGTGGTTCAGCCCGGGACAGGGGTACTAGCTCTGGGAACACAGATACGCAGTATTTT
TRBJ2-7,-,-,TRBV9,CASSASDRLYEQYF,TGTGCCAGCAGCGCTTCGGACAGACTCTACGAGCAGTACTTC
TRBJ2-7,TRBD2,-,TRBV14,CASSQYRTSTYEQYF,TGTGCCAGCAGCCAATACCGGACTAGTACTTACGAGCAGTACTTC
TRBJ1-2,TRBD1,-,TRBV7-9,CASSLVAGGYGYTF,TGTGCCAGCAGCTTAGTGGCAGGGGGCTATGGCTACACCTTC
TRBJ2-7,TRBD1,-,TRBV19,CASSTDREREQYF,TGTGCCAGTAGTACGGACAGGGAGCGCGAGCAGTACTTC
TRBJ2-7,TRBD1,-,TRBV13,CASSVNRDRAYEQYF,TGTGCCAGCAGCGTAAACCGGGACAGGGCCTACGAGCAGTACTTC
TRBJ1-2,-,-,TRBV6-1,CASSEKVRVQDYGYTF,TGTGCCAGCAGTGAAAAAGTGCGGGTGCAGGACTATGGCTACACCTTC
TRBJ1-3,-,-,TRBV6-6,CASSSDRWGNTIYF,TGTGCCAGCAGCTCCGACAGATGGGGAAACACCATATATTTT
TRBJ2-1,TRBD1,-,TRBV9,CASVGGTGAYNEQFF,TGTGCCAGTGTCGGCGGGACAGGGGCCTACAATGAGCAGTTCTTC
TRBJ1-5,TRBD1,-,TRBV27,CASSLVGQGHNQPQHF,TGTGCCAGCAGTTTAGTGGGACAGGGACACAATCAGCCCCAGCATTTT
TRBJ2-3,TRBD1,-,TRBV7-3,CASSLIEGANTQYF,TGTGCCAGCAGCCTCATCGAGGGGGCTAATACGCAGTATTTT
TRBJ2-7,TRBD1,-,TRBV2,CASYRDRSSYEQYF,TGTGCCAGCTACCGGGACAGGAGCTCCTACGAGCAGTACTTC
TRBJ2-5,-,-,TRBV4-2,CASSQPEPGAETQYF,TGTGCCAGCAGCCAACCCGAACCGGGTGCAGAGACCCAGTACTTC
TRBJ1-4,-,-,TRBV5-1,CASSSPSTPGANEKLFF,TGCGCCAGCAGCTCGCCCTCCACGCCAGGGGCTAATGAAAAACTGTTTTTT
TRBJ1-1,TRBD1,-,TRBV11-2,CASSLVDRGAEAFF,TGTGCCAGCAGCTTAGTGGACAGGGGGGCTGAAGCTTTCTTT
TRBJ2-7,-,-,TRBV4-1,CASSQDTSLSYEQYF,TGCGCCAGCAGCCAAGACACTAGTCTTTCCTACGAGCAGTACTTC
TRBJ1-4,-,once,TRBV5-6,CASSLVRGSEKLFF,TGTGCCAGCAGCTTGGTTCGGGGAAGTGAAAAACTGTTTTTT
TRBJ2-2,-,-,TRBV4-3,CASSHLANTGELFF,TGCGCCAGCAGCCATTTAGCAAACACCGGGGAGCTGTTTTTT
TRBJ2-1,TRBD2,-,TRBV4-2,CASSQSTSGSIYEQFF,TGTGCCAGCAGCCAATCGACTAGCGGGAGTATCTATGAGCAGTTCTTC
TRBJ2-1,TRBD1,-,TRBV11-3,CASSLTGGRLNEQFF,TGTGCCAGCAGCTTAACAGGGGGCAGACTCAATGAGCAGTTCTTC
TRBJ2-2,-,-,TRBV7-9,CASSSGLDLNTGELFF,TGTGCCAGCAGCTCAGGACTTGACCTGAACACCGGGGAGCTGTTTTTT
TRBJ2-7,TRBD1,-,TRBV28,CASSQSPHRGSSYEQYF,TGTGCCAGCAGTCAATCACCTCACAGGGGGAGCTCCTACGAGCAGTACTTC
TRBJ1-1,TRBD1,-,TRBV27,CASGRGRGTEAFF,TGTGCCAGCGGCAGGGGGCGCGGCACTGAAGCTTTCTTT
TRBJ1-2,TRBD1,-,TRBV29-1,CSVPHDRGDGYTF,TGCAGCGTTCCCCATGACAGGGGAGATGGCTACACCTTC
TRBJ1-1,TRBD1,-,TRBV7-7,CASSRTGNTEAFF,TGTGCCAGCAGCAGGACAGGGAACACTGAAGCTTTCTTT
TRBJ1-1,-,-,TRBV27,CASSLQGYTEAFF,TGTGCCAGCAGTTTACAGGGCTACACTGAAGCTTTCTTT
TRBJ2-1,-,-,TRBV4-2,CASSQGFKAGPKQFF,TGTGCCAGCAGCCAAGGGTTCAAGGCGGGACCGAAGCAGTTCTTC
TRBJ2-7,-,-,TRBV6-1,CASSEIGGAYEQYF,TGTGCCAGCAGTGAAATCGGGGGAGCTTACGAGCAGTACTTC
TRBJ1-1,-,few,TRBV4-1,CASSLQGNTEAFF,TGCGCCAGCAGCCTACAGGGGAACACTGAAGCTTTCTTT
TRBJ2-7,-,-,TRBV9,CASSVALGGSYEQYF,TGTGCCAGCAGCGTAGCTTTAGGAGGCTCCTACGAGCAGTACTTC
TRBJ2-2,-,once,TRBV27,CASSLSRTGELFF,TGTGCCAGCAGTTTATCTCGTACCGGGGAGCTGTTTTTT
TRBJ2-3,TRBD2,-,TRBV10-1,CASSGGLAGITDTQYF,TGCGCCAGCAGTGGGGGACTAGCGGGTATCACAGATACGCAGTATTTT
TRBJ1-3,-,-,TRBV6-1,CASSESGTGNTIYF,TGTGCCAGCAGTGAGTCGGGAACTGGAAACACCATATATTTT
TRBJ1-1,-,-,TRBV28,CASISLQVVITEAFF,TGTGCCAGCATTAGCCTACAGGTAGTAATCACTGAAGCTTTCTTT
TRBJ2-1,TRBD2,-,TRBV6-1,CASHGRTYNEQFF,TGTGCCAGCCACGGGAGGACCTACAATGAGCAGTTCTTC
TRBJ2-5,-,-,TRBV7-9,CASSLPSQGETQYF,TGTGCCAGCAGCCTCCCGTCCCAGGGGGAGACCCAGTACTTC
TRBJ1-2,-,-,TRBV19,CASSSQVPYGYTF,TGTGCCAGTAGTTCGCAGGTCCCCTATGGCTACACCTTC
TRBJ1-5,-,-,TRBV6-5,CASSYNSPDQPQHF,TGTGCCAGCAGTTACAACAGCCCGGATCAGCCCCAGCATTTT
TRBJ2-5,TRBD1,-,TRBV12-5,CASGLVLGGGETQYF,TGTGCTAGTGGTTTGGTACTAGGGGGCGGGGAGACCCAGTACTTC
TRBJ1-2,TRBD1,-,TRBV5-1,CASSLRQGEAYGYTF,TGCGCCAGCAGCTTGAGACAGGGAGAGGCCTATGGCTACACCTTC
TRBJ1-1,-,-,TRBV25-1,CASKTDTEAFF,TGTGCCAGCAAAACGGACACTGAAGCTTTCTTT
TRBJ2-7,TRBD1,-,TRBV9,CASSKPGTGNEQYF,TGTGCCAGCAGCAAACCCGGGACAGGGAACGAGCAGTACTTC
TRBJ2-7,-,-,TRBV27,CASSLGGSYEQYF,TGTGCCAGCAGTTTGGGGGGATCCTACGAGCAGTACTTC